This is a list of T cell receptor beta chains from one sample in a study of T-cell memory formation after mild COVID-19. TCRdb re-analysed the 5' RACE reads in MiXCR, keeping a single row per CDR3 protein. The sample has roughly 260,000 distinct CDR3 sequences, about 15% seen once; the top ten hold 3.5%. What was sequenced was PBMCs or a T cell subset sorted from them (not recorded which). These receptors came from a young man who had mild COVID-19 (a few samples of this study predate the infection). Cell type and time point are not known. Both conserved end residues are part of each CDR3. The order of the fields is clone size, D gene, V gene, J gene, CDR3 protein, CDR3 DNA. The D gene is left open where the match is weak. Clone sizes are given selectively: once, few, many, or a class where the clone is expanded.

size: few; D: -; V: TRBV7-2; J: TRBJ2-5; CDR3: CASSPRGDRETQYF; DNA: TGTGCCAGCAGCCCCAGGGGGGACCGGGAGACCCAGTACTTC
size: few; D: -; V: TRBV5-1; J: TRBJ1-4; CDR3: CASSLNQATNEKLFF; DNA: TGCGCCAGCAGCTTGAATCAAGCAACTAATGAAAAACTGTTTTTT
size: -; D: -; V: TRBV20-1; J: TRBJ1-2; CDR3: CSARGDARGREYGYTF; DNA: TGCAGTGCTAGGGGGGATGCCAGGGGAAGGGAATATGGCTACACCTTC
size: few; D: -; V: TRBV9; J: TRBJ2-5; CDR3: CASSSRPRETQYF; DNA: TGTGCCAGCAGCTCGAGACCACGGGAGACCCAGTACTTC
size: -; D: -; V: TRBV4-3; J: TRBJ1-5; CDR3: CASSQDTRVGQPQHF; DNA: TGCGCCAGCAGCCAAGATACAAGGGTAGGGCAGCCCCAGCATTTT
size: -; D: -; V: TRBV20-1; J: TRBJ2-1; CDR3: CSASGTRQNEQFF; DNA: TGCAGTGCTAGCGGGACCCGACAGAATGAGCAGTTCTTC
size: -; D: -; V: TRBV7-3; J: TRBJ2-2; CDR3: CASSLSGLGTGELFF; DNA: TGTGCCAGCAGCTTATCAGGGCTGGGCACCGGGGAGCTGTTTTTT
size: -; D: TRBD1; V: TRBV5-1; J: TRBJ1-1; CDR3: CASSLFGTGGTEAFF; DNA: TGCGCCAGCAGCTTGTTCGGGACAGGTGGGACTGAAGCTTTCTTT
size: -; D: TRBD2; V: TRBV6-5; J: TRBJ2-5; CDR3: CASSGQRGGEETQYF; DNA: TGTGCCAGCAGTGGGCAGCGGGGGGGCGAGGAGACCCAGTACTTC
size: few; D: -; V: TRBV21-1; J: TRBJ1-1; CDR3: CASNTRGGESTEAFF; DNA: TGTGCCAGCAACACCAGGGGGGGGGAGAGCACTGAAGCTTTCTTT
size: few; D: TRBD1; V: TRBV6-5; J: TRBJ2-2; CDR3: CASTGHRGYSGELFF; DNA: TGTGCCAGCACTGGCCACAGGGGTTATTCCGGGGAGCTGTTTTTT
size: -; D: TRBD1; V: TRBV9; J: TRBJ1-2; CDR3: CASSPRDRGSYGYTF; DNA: TGTGCCAGCAGCCCAAGGGACAGGGGTTCCTATGGCTACACCTTC
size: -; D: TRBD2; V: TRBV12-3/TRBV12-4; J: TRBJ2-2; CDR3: CASRISGGRELFF; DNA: TGTGCCAGCAGGATTAGCGGGGGCAGGGAGCTGTTTTTT
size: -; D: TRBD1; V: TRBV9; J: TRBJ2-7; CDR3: CASSVEGTGYNEQYF; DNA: TGTGCCAGCAGCGTAGAGGGGACAGGGTACAACGAGCAGTACTTC
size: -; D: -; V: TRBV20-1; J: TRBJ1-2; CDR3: CSARGAEEEGGYTF; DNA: TGCAGTGCTAGAGGGGCGGAAGAGGAAGGTGGCTACACCTTC
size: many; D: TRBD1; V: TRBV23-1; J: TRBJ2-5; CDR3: CASSNPNSTGGRFTKTQYF; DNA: TGCGCCAGCAGTAATCCCAACTCCACAGGGGGCCGCTTCACGAAGACCCAGTACTTC
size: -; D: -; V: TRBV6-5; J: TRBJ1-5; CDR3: CASSYSNRQPQHF; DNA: TGTGCCAGCAGTTACTCGAATCGTCAGCCCCAGCATTTT
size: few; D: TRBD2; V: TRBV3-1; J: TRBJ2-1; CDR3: CASSYPGLAGVHEQFF; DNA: TGTGCCAGCAGCTATCCTGGACTAGCGGGGGTCCATGAGCAGTTCTTC
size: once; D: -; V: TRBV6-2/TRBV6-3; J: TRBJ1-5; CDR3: CASSYRTRQPQHF; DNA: TGTGCCAGCAGTTACCGAACTAGACAGCCCCAGCATTTT
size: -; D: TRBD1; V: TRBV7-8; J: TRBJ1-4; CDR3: CASSSRRGQGPPKLFF; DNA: TGTGCCAGCAGCTCAAGAAGGGGACAGGGGCCTCCTAAACTGTTTTTT
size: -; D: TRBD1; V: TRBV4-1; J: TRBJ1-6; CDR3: CASSQPDRATSPLHF; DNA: TGCGCCAGCAGCCAACCCGACAGGGCTACTTCACCCCTCCACTTT
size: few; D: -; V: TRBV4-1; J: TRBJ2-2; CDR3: CASSQGILTGELFF; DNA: TGCGCCAGCAGCCAGGGGATCCTCACCGGGGAGCTGTTTTTT
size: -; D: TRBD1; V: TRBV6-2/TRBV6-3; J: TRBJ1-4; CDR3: CASSSGQGGDEKLFF; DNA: TGTGCCAGCAGTTCCGGACAGGGGGGTGATGAAAAACTGTTTTTT
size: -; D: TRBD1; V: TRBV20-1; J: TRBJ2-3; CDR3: CSARSGTGVDTQYF; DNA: TGCAGTGCTAGATCCGGGACAGGGGTAGATACGCAGTATTTT
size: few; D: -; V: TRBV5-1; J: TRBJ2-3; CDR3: CASSLSPGSSTDTQYF; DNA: TGCGCCAGCAGCTTGTCTCCGGGCAGTAGCACAGATACGCAGTATTTT
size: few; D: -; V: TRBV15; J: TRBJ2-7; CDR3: CATSRSPASSEQYF; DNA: TGTGCCACCAGCAGGAGTCCGGCTAGCTCTGAGCAGTACTTC
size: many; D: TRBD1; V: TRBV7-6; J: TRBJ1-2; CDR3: CASSLLAGQGVYTF; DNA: TGTGCCAGCAGCCTACTTGCGGGACAGGGGGTTTACACCTTC
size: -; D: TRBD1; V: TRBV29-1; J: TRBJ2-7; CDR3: CSVASVDRRGQSSYEQYF; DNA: TGCAGCGTCGCAAGTGTGGACAGGCGAGGTCAGAGCTCCTACGAGCAGTACTTC
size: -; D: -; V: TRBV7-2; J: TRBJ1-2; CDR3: CASSGPPGGGYTF; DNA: TGTGCCAGCAGCGGCCCGCCCGGCGGCGGCTACACCTTC
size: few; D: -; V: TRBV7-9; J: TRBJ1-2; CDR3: CASSLEEGRGYTF; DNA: TGTGCCAGCAGCCTGGAGGAGGGCAGGGGCTACACCTTC
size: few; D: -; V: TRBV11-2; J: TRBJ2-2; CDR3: CASSLDIGELFF; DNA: TGTGCCAGCAGCCTTGATATCGGGGAGCTGTTTTTT
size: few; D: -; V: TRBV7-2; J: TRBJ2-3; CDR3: CASSFTTATDTQYF; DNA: TGTGCCAGCAGCTTTACTACGGCCACAGATACGCAGTATTTT
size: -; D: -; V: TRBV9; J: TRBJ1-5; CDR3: CASSPSAGTKGQPQHF; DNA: TGTGCCAGCAGCCCATCGGCAGGCACCAAAGGTCAGCCCCAGCATTTT
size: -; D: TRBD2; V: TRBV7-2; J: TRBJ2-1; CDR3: CASSLSLGGFEQFF; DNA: TGTGCCAGCAGCTTATCCCTCGGGGGGTTTGAGCAGTTCTTC
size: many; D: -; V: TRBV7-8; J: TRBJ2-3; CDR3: CASSEIGGPNSGDTQYF; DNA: TGTGCCAGCAGCGAAATCGGGGGGCCTAATAGTGGAGATACGCAGTATTTT
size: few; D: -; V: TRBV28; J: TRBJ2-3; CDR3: CAITLRDGNVDTQYF; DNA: TGTGCCATTACCCTCCGGGACGGGAACGTCGATACGCAGTATTTT
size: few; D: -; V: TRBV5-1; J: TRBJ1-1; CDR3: CASSLGGRDGNTEAFF; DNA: TGCGCCAGCAGCTTGGGCGGCAGGGACGGAAACACTGAAGCTTTCTTT
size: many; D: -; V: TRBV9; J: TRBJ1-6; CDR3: CASSVGKAYNSPLHF; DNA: TGTGCCAGCAGCGTAGGGAAGGCCTATAATTCACCCCTCCACTTT
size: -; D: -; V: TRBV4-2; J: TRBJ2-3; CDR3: CASSHVTRTLTDTQYF; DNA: TGTGCCAGCAGCCACGTGACCCGCACCCTCACAGATACGCAGTATTTT
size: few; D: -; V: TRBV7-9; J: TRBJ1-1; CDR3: CASSLTPAGHTEAFF; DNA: TGTGCCAGCAGCCTGACTCCCGCGGGACACACTGAAGCTTTCTTT
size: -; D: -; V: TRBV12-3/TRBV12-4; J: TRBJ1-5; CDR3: CASSWLGRSNQPQHF; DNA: TGTGCCAGCAGTTGGTTGGGCAGATCGAATCAGCCCCAGCATTTT
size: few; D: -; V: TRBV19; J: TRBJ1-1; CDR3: CASSIDLGRTEAFF; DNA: TGTGCCAGTAGTATAGATCTAGGGCGAACTGAAGCTTTCTTT
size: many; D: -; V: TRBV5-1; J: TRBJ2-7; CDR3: CASSYLTGPYEQYF; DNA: TGCGCCAGCAGCTATTTAACAGGGCCCTACGAGCAGTACTTC
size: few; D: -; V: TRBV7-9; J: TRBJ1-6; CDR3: CASSPGDIISPLHF; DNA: TGTGCCAGCAGCCCCGGGGACATCATTTCACCCCTCCACTTT
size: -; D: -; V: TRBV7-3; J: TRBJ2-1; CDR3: CASSLFGQRDNEQFF; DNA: TGTGCCAGCAGCTTATTTGGACAGCGCGACAATGAGCAGTTCTTC
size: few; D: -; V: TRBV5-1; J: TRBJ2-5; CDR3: CASSLSGDPGETQYF; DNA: TGCGCCAGCAGCCTGTCAGGGGATCCGGGAGAGACCCAGTACTTC
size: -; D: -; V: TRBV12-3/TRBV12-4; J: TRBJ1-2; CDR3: CASSRETNGYTF; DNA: TGTGCCAGCAGTCGGGAGACAAATGGCTACACCTTC
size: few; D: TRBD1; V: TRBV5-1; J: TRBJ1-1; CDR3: CASSVMGSRQGGRGAFF; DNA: TGCGCCAGCAGCGTTATGGGAAGCCGACAGGGAGGGCGCGGCGCTTTCTTT